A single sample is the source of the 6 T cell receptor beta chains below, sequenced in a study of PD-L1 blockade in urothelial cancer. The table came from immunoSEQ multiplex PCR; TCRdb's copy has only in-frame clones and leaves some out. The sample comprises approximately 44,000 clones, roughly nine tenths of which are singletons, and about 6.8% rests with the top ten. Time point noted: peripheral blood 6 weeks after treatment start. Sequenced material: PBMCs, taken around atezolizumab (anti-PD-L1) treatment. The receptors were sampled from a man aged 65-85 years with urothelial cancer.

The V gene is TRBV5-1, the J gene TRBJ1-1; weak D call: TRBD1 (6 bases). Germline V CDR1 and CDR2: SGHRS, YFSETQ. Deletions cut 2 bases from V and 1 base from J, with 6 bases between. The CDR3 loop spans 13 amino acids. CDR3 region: CASSLQGNTEAFF. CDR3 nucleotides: TGCGCCAGCAGCTTACAGGGGAACACTGAAGCTTTCTTT.

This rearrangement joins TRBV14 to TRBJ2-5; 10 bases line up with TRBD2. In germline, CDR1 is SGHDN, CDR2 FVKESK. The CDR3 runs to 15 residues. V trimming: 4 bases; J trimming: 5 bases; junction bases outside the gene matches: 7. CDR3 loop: CASSRGLAGVETQYF. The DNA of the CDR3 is TGTGCCAGCAGCCGGGGCCTAGCGGGAGTGGAGACCCAGTACTTC. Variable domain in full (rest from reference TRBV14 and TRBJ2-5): EAGVTQFPSHSVIEKGQTVTLRCDPISGHDNLYWYRRVMGKEIKFLLHFVKESKQDESGMPNNRFLAERTGGTYSTLKVQPAELEDSGVYFCASSRGLAGVETQYFGPGTRLLVL.

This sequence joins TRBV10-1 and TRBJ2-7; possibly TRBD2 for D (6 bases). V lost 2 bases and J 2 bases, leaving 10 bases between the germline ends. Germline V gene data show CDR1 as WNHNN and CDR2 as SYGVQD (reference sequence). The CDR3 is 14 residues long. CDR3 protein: CASSEVPGAYEQYF. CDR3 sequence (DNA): TGCGCCAGCAGTGAGGTCCCGGGAGCCTACGAGCAGTACTTC.

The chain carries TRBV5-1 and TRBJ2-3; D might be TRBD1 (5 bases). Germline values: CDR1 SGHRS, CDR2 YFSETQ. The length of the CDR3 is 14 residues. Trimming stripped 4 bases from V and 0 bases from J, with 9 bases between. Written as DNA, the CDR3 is TGCGCCAGCAGCCTGACAGATAGCACAGATACGCAGTATTTT. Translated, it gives CASSLTDSTDTQYF.

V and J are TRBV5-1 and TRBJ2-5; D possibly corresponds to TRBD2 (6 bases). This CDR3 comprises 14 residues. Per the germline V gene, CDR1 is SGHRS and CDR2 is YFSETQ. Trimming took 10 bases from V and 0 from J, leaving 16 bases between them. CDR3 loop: CASSEGSYQETQYF. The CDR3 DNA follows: TGCGCCTCGTCGGAGGGGTCTTACCAAGAGACCCAGTACTTC.

This CDR3 is CAISQSQYTEAFF. CDR3 DNA sequence: TGTGCCATCAGTCAAAGCCAATACACTGAAGCTTTCTTT. The rearrangement joins TRBV10-3 to TRBJ1-1; D is unresolved. Germline V lookup: CDR1 ENHRY, CDR2 SYGVKD. Between the trimmed V and J ends, which lost 5 bases and 3 bases, there was a span of 10 bases. CDR3 length: 13 residues.